Listed here is a single T cell receptor (beta chain). Its antigen is undetermined. The identical CDR3 is also encoded by other nucleotide sequences in the sample. The CDR3 extends over 14 amino acids. Germline-derived CDR1 and CDR2 are SGHRS and YFSETQ. The V and J ends lost 1 base and 1 base respectively, with 8 bases between them. These data originate in a study of shared clonotypes between healthy human individuals. At the level of the study: Three CD4 naive, three CD4 memory, two CD8 naive and one CD8 memory plate were used per donor.

TCRdb's copy holds only in-frame clones and misses some; the assay was immunoSEQ multiplex PCR. The sample lists over 1.5 million clones; 95% to 99% were seen once. Study-level points and caveats: Clonotype sharing among donors was thought likely to change with sequencing depth. Naive subsets generally exceeded memory subsets in estimated richness.

Donors included only healthy HIV-negative adults lacking recent acute infections or vaccinations. The chain recombines TRBV5-1 with TRBJ2-5; weak D call: TRBD2 (7 bases). The TCR comes from a man aged 30-40 years in good health. Source material: naive CD4+ T cells sorted from blood. Subset in this sample: CD45RA+ positively selected. The CDR3 bases are TGCGCCAGCAGCTTGAGGGGGGGCCAAGAGACCCAGTACTTC. Translating it yields CASSLRGGQETQYF.